Below are 23 T cell receptor beta chains sequenced from a single sample in a study of beta chain features in type 1 diabetes. Expressed TCRB transcripts were sequenced because the entire RNA isolate underwent reverse transcription. Assay used: immunoSEQ multiplex PCR; TCRdb lists only in-frame clones, some missing. In the table there are about 900,000 clones, 15% to 20% of which are singletons. The sequencing sample was made of naive CD4+ T cells from blood. All receptors come from a young woman in good health.

The chain has TRBV5-1 and TRBJ2-3, with D tentatively TRBD2 (5 bases). This CDR3 has 15 amino acids. Germline lookup yields CDR1 SGHRS and CDR2 YFSETQ. The V end was cut by 0 bases, the J end by 4 bases, with 12 bases between. The CDR3 region has the DNA TGCGCCAGCAGCTTGGCCTCGGGGTTTGCAGATACGCAGTATTTT. This codes for CASSLASGFADTQYF.

This clone was recorded a few times. V usage is TRBV6-6 and J usage is TRBJ2-2; D is unresolved. Trimming took off 7 bases at V and 7 bases at J, with 19 bases between the two ends. This CDR3 is built from 15 residues. CDR1 is MNHNY, CDR2 SVGAGI, per germline (reference sequence). CDR3 protein: CASTRSRIESGELFF. The DNA of the CDR3 is TGTGCCAGCACACGATCCCGGATCGAAAGCGGGGAGCTGTTTTTT.

CDR3 amino acids: CASRVKAGWNEKLFF. The DNA for the CDR3 is TGTGCCAGCAGGGTTAAGGCAGGGTGGAATGAAAAACTGTTTTTT. V and J are TRBV2 and TRBJ1-4; D is perhaps TRBD1 (5 bases). This CDR3 region has 15 residues. The germline CDR1 and CDR2 sequences are SNHLY and FYNNEI. V lost 6 bases to trimming and J lost 5 bases, with 16 bases between them.

The chain combines TRBV5-4 with TRBJ2-3, with TRBD2 identical over 9 bases. CDR3 size: 14 residues. CDR1 SGHNT and CDR2 YYREEE come from the germline V gene (reference sequence). The trim removed 3 bases at V and 1 base at J, leaving 0 bases unmatched. For the CDR3, the DNA is TGTGCCAGCAGCTGGACTAGCGGCACAGATACGCAGTATTTT. Its translation: CASSWTSGTDTQYF.

This clone has just a few counts. The chain has TRBV5-1 and TRBJ2-2; D uncertain. The germline V gene has CDR1 SGHRS and CDR2 YFSETQ. This CDR3 contains 14 residues. V was shortened by 5 bases and J by 3 bases, with 11 bases between the two germline ends. The CDR3 loop reads CASSPGVYTGELFF. The CDR3, as DNA: TGCGCCAGCAGTCCTGGGGTATACACCGGGGAGCTGTTTTTT.

This clone was picked up a small number of times. V gene TRBV5-4 combines with J gene TRBJ2-2; possibly TRBD1 for D (5 bases). Trimming removed 3 bases at V and 5 bases at J, with 8 bases between. Germline values: CDR1 SGHNT, CDR2 YYREEE (reference sequence). The CDR3 consists of 13 residues. The DNA of the CDR3 is TGTGCCAGCAGCTACACAGGTACCGGGGAGCTGTTTTTT. Translated, it gives CASSYTGTGELFF.

In this sample, this clone turned up a few times. This rearrangement joins TRBV7-8 to TRBJ2-5, with TRBD2 identical over 7 bases. The V segment lost 1 base and the J segment 4 bases; nucleotides outside the gene matches: 9. This CDR3 spans 16 amino acids. Germline CDR1 reads SGHVS; CDR2 reads FQNEAQ. The CDR3 sequence: CASSLVPGGRAETQYF. The CDR3 region has the DNA TGTGCCAGCAGCTTAGTCCCCGGCGGGAGAGCAGAGACCCAGTACTTC.

Comments on this clone: The same CDR3 arises from other DNA sequences in this sample as well. V gene TRBV5-4 combines with J gene TRBJ2-3; D uncertain. Germline assignment: CDR1 SGHNT and CDR2 YYREEE (reference sequence). Trimming removed 0 bases from V and 4 bases from J, with 6 bases in between. CDR3 length: 13 amino acids. The CDR3 coding sequence is TGTGCCAGCAGCTTGGTACTCTCAGATACGCAGTATTTT. It codes for CASSLVLSDTQYF.

This clone came up a few times. The genes are TRBV2 and TRBJ1-2; D gene uncertain. This CDR3 comprises 12 residues. The V gene's germline CDR1 is SNHLY and CDR2 FYNNEI. Trimming removed 10 bases at V and 3 bases at J, with 12 bases between. In DNA, the CDR3 is TGTGCCACCTCGACGGACCACTATGGCTACACCTTC. Protein: CATSTDHYGYTF.

There are a few counts of this clone. The V gene is TRBV5-1, the J gene TRBJ2-5, with no clear D. This CDR3 region has 12 residues. Germline V lookup: CDR1 SGHRS, CDR2 YFSETQ. The V end was cut by 7 bases, the J end by 5 bases, with 12 bases between. The CDR3 DNA sequence: TGCGCCAGCCGGGCAAGGCGGGAGACCCAGTACTTC. Amino acids: CASRARRETQYF.

The rearrangement joins TRBV5-6 to TRBJ2-7, with no clear D. V lost 2 bases to trimming and J lost 6 bases, with 12 bases between them. CDR3 length equals 13 residues. Per germline, CDR1 SGHDT and CDR2 YYEEEE. The CDR3 loop is CASSFYLSGEQYF. In DNA, the CDR3 is TGTGCCAGCAGCTTCTATTTGTCCGGCGAGCAGTACTTC.

This rearrangement joins TRBV28 to TRBJ2-7; weak D call: TRBD2 (6 bases). The CDR3 runs 15 residues. Trimming shortened V by 6 bases and J by 2 bases, and 17 bases separated the two germline ends. CDR1 is MDHEN and CDR2 is SYDVKM in the germline V gene. The chain's CDR3 is CASRAGSSSPYEQYF. In nucleotides, the CDR3 is TGTGCCAGCAGGGCGGGATCCAGTAGCCCCTACGAGCAGTACTTC.

This clone turned up a few times. The genes are TRBV7-9 and TRBJ2-7; D gene uncertain. The CDR3 is 12 amino acids. CDR1 is SEHNR, CDR2 FQNEAQ, per germline (reference sequence). Trimming removed 4 bases from V and 7 bases from J, with 11 bases in between. Written as DNA, the CDR3 is TGTGCCAGCAGCTACGACACTCGGGAGCAGTACTTC. Amino acid sequence: CASSYDTREQYF.

The table lists this clone with a few counts. The rearrangement uses TRBV28 and TRBJ2-6; maybe TRBD1 (5 bases). Germline V gives CDR1 MDHEN, CDR2 SYDVKM. Trimming took off 8 bases at V and 3 bases at J, with 20 bases between the two ends. CDR3 length equals 17 residues. The CDR3 loop reads CASRSVIGAGGANVLTF. The CDR3 DNA sequence: TGTGCCAGCCGATCAGTTATAGGGGCTGGTGGGGCCAACGTCCTGACTTTC. The entire variable domain, with the rest obtained from reference TRBV28 and TRBJ2-6, is as follows: DVKVTQSSRYLVKRTGEKVFLECVQDMDHENMFWYRQDPGLGLRLIYFSYDVKMKEKGDIPEGYSVSREKKERFSLILESASTNQTSMYLCASRSVIGAGGANVLTFGAGSRLTVL.

V and J are TRBV28 and TRBJ1-3; perhaps TRBD1 as D (5 bases). Germline CDR1 reads MDHEN; CDR2 reads SYDVKM. This CDR3 comprises 13 residues. V dropped 6 bases and J dropped 7 bases, with 13 bases sitting between them. CDR3 sequence reads: CASSLAGKNTIYF. CDR3 in DNA: TGTGCCAGCAGCTTAGCAGGGAAGAACACCATATATTTT.

About this clone: A read error may account for a junction end that differs from germline. V is TRBV6-1 and J is TRBJ2-1; D is ambiguous. Germline lookup yields CDR1 MNHNS and CDR2 SASEGT. The CDR3 covers 16 residues. The CDR3 DNA sequence: TGTGCCGGCAGTGAATATAGACATAGCTCCTACAATGAGCAGTTCTTC. This gives the protein CAGSEYRHSSYNEQFF.

This clone has just a few counts. This chain links TRBV2 with TRBJ2-7, with 9 bases that match TRBD1. Germline lookup yields CDR1 SNHLY and CDR2 FYNNEI. V shed 4 bases, J shed 2 bases, and the junction held 6 bases outside the gene matches. There are 15 residues in the CDR3. The CDR3 nucleotides are TGTGCCAGCAGTGTGGCACAGGGGGCGCCCTACGAGCAGTACTTC. Its protein is CASSVAQGAPYEQYF. Using reference TRBV2 and TRBJ2-7 for the parts outside the CDR3, the full variable domain is EPEVTQTPSHQVTQMGQEVILRCVPISNHLYFYWYRQILGQKVEFLVSFYNNEISEKSEIFDDQFSVERPDGSNFTLKIRSTKLEDSAMYFCASSVAQGAPYEQYFGPGTRLTVT.

The rearrangement joins TRBV6-6 to TRBJ2-1; D is perhaps TRBD2 (6 bases). V was pared by 8 bases and J by 11 bases, with 16 bases between. CDR1 and CDR2 from the germline V gene are MNHNY and SVGAGI (reference sequence). This CDR3 is 12 amino acids long. The CDR3 region is CASGGIRPKQFF. The CDR3 coding sequence is TGTGCCAGCGGGGGGATTCGTCCAAAGCAGTTCTTC.

This sequence joins TRBV10-3 and TRBJ1-2; possibly TRBD1 for D (6 bases). The CDR3 spans 16 residues. Trimming shortened V by 4 bases and J by 2 bases, and 17 bases separated the two germline ends. CDR1 is ENHRY and CDR2 is SYGVKD in the germline V gene. CDR3 sequence: CAISGKDRNPNYGYTF. In DNA, the CDR3 is TGTGCCATCAGTGGGAAAGACAGGAACCCAAACTATGGCTACACCTTC.

This clone was observed once. The CDR3 spells CASSPLRELGTDTQYF. The CDR3 DNA reads as TGTGCCAGCTCACCTTTACGGGAGTTGGGTACAGATACGCAGTATTTT. V and J are TRBV18 and TRBJ2-3; TRBD2 might be the D (6 bases). Germline-derived CDR1 and CDR2 are KGHSH and LQKENI. The V and J ends lost 3 bases and 3 bases respectively, with 16 bases between them. The length of the CDR3 is 16 residues.

This chain joins TRBV5-1 and TRBJ2-1; TRBD2 is a possible D gene (6 bases). CDR1 and CDR2 from the germline V gene are SGHRS and YFSETQ. The CDR3 runs to 15 residues. With 0 bases removed from V and 8 bases from J, the gap between germline ends came to 15 bases. The CDR3 protein is CASSLAGGINDEQFF. CDR3 coding DNA: TGCGCCAGCAGCTTGGCTGGCGGGATAAATGATGAGCAGTTCTTC.

The J gene is TRBJ2-7, the V gene TRBV7-2; TRBD1 is a possible D gene (6 bases). Between the trimmed V and J ends, which lost 3 bases and 3 bases, there was a span of 18 bases. CDR3 length equals 16 residues. Germline V gene data show CDR1 as SGHTA and CDR2 as FQGNSA. The CDR3 region is CASSFAGAGTYYEQYF. DNA for the CDR3: TGTGCCAGCAGCTTCGCAGGGGCAGGAACCTACTACGAGCAGTACTTC.

The rearrangement links TRBV18 to TRBJ1-2; D gene unclear. The CDR3 has 11 residues. Germline CDR1 KGHSH, CDR2 LQKENI. Trimming pared 3 bases from V and 6 bases from J, leaving 5 bases between. CDR3 sequence: CASSPSDGYTF. The DNA of the CDR3 is TGTGCCAGCTCACCTAGTGATGGCTACACCTTC.